This entry features one T cell receptor beta chain sequence. Its matching antigen is unknown. CDR1 is SGHRS and CDR2 is YFSETQ in the germline V gene. The CDR3 is 15 residues long. V was shortened by 4 bases and J by 3 bases, with 14 bases between the two germline ends. This sample's time point: week 23, last vaccination. One vaccine dose held 300 ug of mutant IDH1 20-mer peptide and came with topical imiquimod. This sample stems from a study of a mutant IDH1 vaccine in newly diagnosed glioma. Study background: Weeks 1, 3, 5, 7, 11, 15, 19 and 23 were when patients received their eight vaccinations. Averaging roughly 40 years of age, treated patients were around 60% male and about 38% female. Radiotherapy, temozolomide, or both had been given previously, and both were given to most.

TCRdb's table, derived via immunoSEQ multiplex PCR, lists solely in-frame clones and lacks some. This table has just under 45,000 clones, approximately 90% appearing once. The chain combines TRBV5-1 with TRBJ2-1, with TRBD1 as a possible D gene (6 bases). The receptor comes from a man aged 45-65 years with glioma. The specimen comprised PBMCs, sampled from a glioma patient whose treatment included an IDH1 peptide vaccine. CDR3 residues: CASSRGQRLYNEQFF. DNA for the CDR3: TGCGCCAGCAGCAGAGGACAGAGGCTCTACAATGAGCAGTTCTTC.